A selection of T cell receptor beta chains follows, all from one sample in a study of human T cells and chemical hapten exposure. TCRdb re-analysed the RACE reads in MiXCR, keeping a single row per CDR3 protein. The profile covers some 65,000 distinct CDR3 sequences, with approximately 6.1% appearing a single time and roughly 3.5% taken by the ten largest. What was sequenced was whole blood. The receptors here all came from a female donor in good health. Some clones in this sample may be carry-over from other donors' samples. Each CDR3 is given with its conserved first and last residue. The order of the fields is V gene, clone size, D gene, CDR3 protein. D genes are given only for firm matches. Size is stated for part of the rows, as once, few or many counts, or as a class when the clone is expanded.

V gene: TRBV4-3; clone size: many; D gene: TRBD2; CDR3 protein: CASSPTHIPSGRAVKTQYF
V gene: TRBV9; clone size: few; D gene: .; CDR3 protein: CASSAGSGNQPQHF
V gene: TRBV6-2/TRBV6-3; clone size: many; D gene: TRBD2; CDR3 protein: CASSRSGSLSYEQYF
V gene: TRBV10-3; clone size: many; D gene: TRBD1; CDR3 protein: CASGQGINQPQHF
V gene: TRBV28; clone size: .; D gene: .; CDR3 protein: CASSFLYNEQFF
V gene: TRBV7-2; clone size: .; D gene: TRBD1; CDR3 protein: CASSTDRVINEQFF
V gene: TRBV6-4; clone size: many; D gene: .; CDR3 protein: CASSGTDTGELFF
V gene: TRBV2; clone size: .; D gene: .; CDR3 protein: CASGPSPPGELGTQYF
V gene: TRBV12-3/TRBV12-4; clone size: .; D gene: TRBD1; CDR3 protein: CASSLQGAREQYF
V gene: TRBV12-3/TRBV12-4; clone size: few; D gene: TRBD2; CDR3 protein: CASSRGLAQETQYF
V gene: TRBV12-3/TRBV12-4; clone size: few; D gene: TRBD2; CDR3 protein: CASSQTSGRAGDTQYF
V gene: TRBV4-2; clone size: .; D gene: .; CDR3 protein: CASSQEVGQGMGYTF
V gene: TRBV27; clone size: .; D gene: .; CDR3 protein: CASGRSSYNEQFF
V gene: TRBV28; clone size: few; D gene: .; CDR3 protein: CASSFFRGSYEQYF
V gene: TRBV7-9; clone size: .; D gene: .; CDR3 protein: CASSLVGINTEAFF
V gene: TRBV20-1; clone size: many; D gene: .; CDR3 protein: CSARDLDKLVADTQYF
V gene: TRBV29-1; clone size: few; D gene: .; CDR3 protein: CSVDSAGIGYTF